The text below deals with one T cell receptor beta chain. Its cognate antigen is unknown. Per germline, CDR1 SGHTA and CDR2 FQGNSA. The CDR3 loop spans 17 amino acids. After removal of 6 bases from V and 2 bases from J, the junction contained 13 bases not matched to a gene. These data come from a study of T cells in Graves' hyperthyroidism and ophthalmopathy. The TCR beta CDR3 regions underwent amplification using RNA transcripts as the source. First-round RT-PCR of the TCR CDR3 relied on the HTBI primer set. TCRdb independently ran MiXCR on the multiplex PCR reads; one entry per CDR3 protein. Of a few hundred thousand distinct CDR3 sequences in the sample, 35% to 50% were seen once. Study-wide results and caveats: A model of 13 V-J pairs discriminated ophthalmopathy from stable hyperthyroidism. In the blood, most expanded thyroid clonotypes above 0.001 appeared as well.

Sequencing used peripheral blood or thyroid tissue (not recorded which). The genes are TRBV7-2 and TRBJ1-5; 7 bases align to TRBD1. The sequence was obtained from an adult woman with Graves' disease, either hyperthyroidism or ophthalmopathy (not recorded which). The CDR3 protein is CASSRQGISFGNQPQHF. The CDR3 DNA follows: TGTGCCAGCAGTAGACAGGGAATCTCTTTTGGCAATCAGCCCCAGCATTTT.